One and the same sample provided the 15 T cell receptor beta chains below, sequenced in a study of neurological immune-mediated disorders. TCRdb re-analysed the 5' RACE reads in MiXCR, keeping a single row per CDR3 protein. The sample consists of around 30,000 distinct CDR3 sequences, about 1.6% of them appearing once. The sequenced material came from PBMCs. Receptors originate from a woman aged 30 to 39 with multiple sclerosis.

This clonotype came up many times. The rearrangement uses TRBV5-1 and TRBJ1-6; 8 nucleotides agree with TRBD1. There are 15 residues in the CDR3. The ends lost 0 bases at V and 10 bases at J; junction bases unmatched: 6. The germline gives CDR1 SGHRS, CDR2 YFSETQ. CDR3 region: CASSLEGQGGSPLHF. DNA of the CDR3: TGCGCCAGCAGCTTGGAAGGACAGGGCGGATCACCCCTCCACTTT.

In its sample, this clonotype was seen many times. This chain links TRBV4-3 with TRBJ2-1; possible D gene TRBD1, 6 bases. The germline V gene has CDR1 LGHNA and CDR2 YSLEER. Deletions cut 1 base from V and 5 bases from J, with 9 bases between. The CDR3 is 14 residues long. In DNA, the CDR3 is TGCGCCAGCAGCCAAGTTGGACAGCACAATGAGCAGTTCTTC. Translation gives CASSQVGQHNEQFF.

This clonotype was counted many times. The DNA of the CDR3 is TGTGCCAGCAGCCGTCTGCATGAAGCTTTCTTT. As protein: CASSRLHEAFF. This chain uses TRBV3-1 with TRBJ1-1, with unresolved D. The CDR3 is 11 amino acids. The germline gives CDR1 LGHDT, CDR2 YNNKEL (reference sequence). V lost 4 bases and J 7 bases, leaving 7 bases between the germline ends.

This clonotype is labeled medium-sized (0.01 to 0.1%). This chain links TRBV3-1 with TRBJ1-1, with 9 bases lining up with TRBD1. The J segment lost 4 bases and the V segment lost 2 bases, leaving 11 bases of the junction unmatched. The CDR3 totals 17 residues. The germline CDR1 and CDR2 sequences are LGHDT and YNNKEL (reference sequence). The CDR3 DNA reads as TGTGCCAGCAGCCAAACCTACAGGGGGCCCGGTGGCACTGAAGCTTTCTTT. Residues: CASSQTYRGPGGTEAFF.

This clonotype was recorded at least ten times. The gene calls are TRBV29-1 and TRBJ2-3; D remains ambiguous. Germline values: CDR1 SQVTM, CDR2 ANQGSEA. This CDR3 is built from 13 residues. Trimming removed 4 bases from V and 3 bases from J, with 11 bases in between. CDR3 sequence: CSVANPITDTQYF. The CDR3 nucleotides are TGCAGCGTTGCTAATCCAATAACAGATACGCAGTATTTT.

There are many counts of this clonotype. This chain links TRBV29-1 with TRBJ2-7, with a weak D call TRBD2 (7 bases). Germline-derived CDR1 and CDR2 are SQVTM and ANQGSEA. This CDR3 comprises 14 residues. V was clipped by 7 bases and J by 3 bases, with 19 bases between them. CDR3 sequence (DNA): TGCAGCGCGGGAGGCGCGGGGGCGGGCTACGAGCAGTACTTC. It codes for CSAGGAGAGYEQYF.

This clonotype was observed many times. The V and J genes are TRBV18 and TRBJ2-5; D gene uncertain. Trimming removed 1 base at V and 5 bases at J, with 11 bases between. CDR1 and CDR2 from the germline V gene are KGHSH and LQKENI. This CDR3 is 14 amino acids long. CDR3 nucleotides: TGTGCCAGCTCACCACTTCCGGAAGGGGAGACCCAGTACTTC. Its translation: CASSPLPEGETQYF.

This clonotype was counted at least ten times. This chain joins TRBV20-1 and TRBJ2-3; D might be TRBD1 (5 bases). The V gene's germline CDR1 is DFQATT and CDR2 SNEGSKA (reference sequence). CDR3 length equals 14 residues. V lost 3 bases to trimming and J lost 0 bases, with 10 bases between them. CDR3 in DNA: TGCAGTGCTAGGACAGTGACTAGCACAGATACGCAGTATTTT. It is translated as CSARTVTSTDTQYF.

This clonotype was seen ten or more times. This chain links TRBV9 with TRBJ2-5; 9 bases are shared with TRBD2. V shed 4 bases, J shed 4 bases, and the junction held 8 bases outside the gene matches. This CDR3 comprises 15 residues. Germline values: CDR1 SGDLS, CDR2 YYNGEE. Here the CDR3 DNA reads TGTGCCAGCAGCCCCCATAGCGGGGGAGTAGAGACCCAGTACTTC. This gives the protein CASSPHSGGVETQYF.

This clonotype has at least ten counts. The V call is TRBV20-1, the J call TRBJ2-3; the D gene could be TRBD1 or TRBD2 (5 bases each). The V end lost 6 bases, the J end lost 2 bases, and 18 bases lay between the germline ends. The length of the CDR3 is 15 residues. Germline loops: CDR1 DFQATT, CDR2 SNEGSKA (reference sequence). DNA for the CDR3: TGCAGTGCCGGGGACCCTCGTAGGGTCACAGATACGCAGTATTTT. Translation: CSAGDPRRVTDTQYF.

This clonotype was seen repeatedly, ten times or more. CDR3 bases: TGTGCCAGCAGCTTCGAGGGCTTCTATGCTGAAGCTTTCTTT. Its protein is CASSFEGFYAEAFF. This chain links TRBV11-1 with TRBJ1-1; D is ambiguous. The CDR3 length is 14 residues. Germline V CDR1 and CDR2: SGHAT, FQDESV (reference sequence). V was shortened by 3 bases and J by 6 bases, with 14 bases between the two germline ends.

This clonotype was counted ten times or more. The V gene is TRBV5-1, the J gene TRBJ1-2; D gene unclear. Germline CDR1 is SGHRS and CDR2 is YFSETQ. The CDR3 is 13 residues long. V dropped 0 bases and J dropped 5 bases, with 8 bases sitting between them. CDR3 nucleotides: TGCGCCAGCAGCTTGGATGTGGGGTATGGCTACACCTTC. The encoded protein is CASSLDVGYGYTF.

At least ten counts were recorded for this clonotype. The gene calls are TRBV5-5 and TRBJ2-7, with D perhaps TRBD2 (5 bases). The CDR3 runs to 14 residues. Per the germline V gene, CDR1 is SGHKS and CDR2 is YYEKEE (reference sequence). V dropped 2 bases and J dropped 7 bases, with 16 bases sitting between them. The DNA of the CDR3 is TGTGCCAGCAGCTTCGGCGGGTCCTTGGATGAGCAGTACTTC. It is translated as CASSFGGSLDEQYF.

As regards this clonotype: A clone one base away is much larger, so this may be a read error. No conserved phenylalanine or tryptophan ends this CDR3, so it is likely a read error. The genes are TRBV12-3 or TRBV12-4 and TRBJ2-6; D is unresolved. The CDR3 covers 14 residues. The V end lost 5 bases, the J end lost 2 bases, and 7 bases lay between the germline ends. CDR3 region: CASSPTAGANVLTC. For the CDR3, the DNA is TGTGCCAGCAGTCCCACTGCTGGGGCCAACGTCCTGACTTGC.

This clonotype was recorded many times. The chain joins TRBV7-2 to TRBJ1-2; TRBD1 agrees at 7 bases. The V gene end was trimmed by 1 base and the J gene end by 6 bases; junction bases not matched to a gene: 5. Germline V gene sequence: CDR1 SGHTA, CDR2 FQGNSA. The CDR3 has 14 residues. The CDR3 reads CASSLEQGRNGYTF. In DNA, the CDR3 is TGTGCCAGCAGCTTAGAACAGGGGCGAAATGGCTACACCTTC.